The 15 T cell receptor beta chains presented below share a single source sample, sequenced in a study of CD8+ T cells in alopecia areata. It was cDNA, reverse transcribed from extracted RNA, that served as the sequencing template. The method was immunoSEQ multiplex PCR; TCRdb's version includes in-frame clones alone and lacks a portion of them. This sample carries about 180,000 clones, around 51% of them seen once, and the ten largest clones take around 10%. Treatment reported: oral pan-JAK inhibitor, 5-10 mg twice daily. Sample: CD8+ T cells sorted from blood, taken around week 54, from a patient treated with tofacitinib. These receptors came from a human donor with alopecia areata.

A few counts support this clone. The J gene is TRBJ1-5, the V gene TRBV30, with D maybe TRBD1 (5 bases). Germline-derived CDR1 and CDR2 are GTSNPN and SVGIG (reference sequence). This CDR3 comprises 13 residues. V lost 0 bases and J lost 5, with 8 bases in between. The DNA for the CDR3 is TGTGCCTGGAGTGTCACGGGGGATCAGCCCCAGCATTTT. Translation: CAWSVTGDQPQHF.

The rearrangement joins TRBV2 to TRBJ2-2; D unresolved. CDR1 and CDR2 (germline): SNHLY, FYNNEI. Trimming removed 6 bases at V and 0 bases at J, with 11 bases between. This CDR3 has 15 amino acids. The CDR3 spells CASSLDGSNTGELFF. For the CDR3, the DNA is TGTGCCAGCAGCCTGGACGGGTCGAACACCGGGGAGCTGTTTTTT.

The rearrangement links TRBV5-6 to TRBJ2-7, with a possible D match to TRBD2 (6 bases). The germline CDR1 and CDR2 sequences are SGHDT and YYEEEE. Trimming cost V 0 bases and J 2 bases, with 15 bases left between them. CDR3 length: 16 amino acids. The CDR3 DNA sequence: TGTGCCAGCAGCTTGGCCGGGGAGGCCTGGGCCTACGAGCAGTACTTC. Translating it yields CASSLAGEAWAYEQYF.

The chain joins TRBV30 to TRBJ1-1, with D unclear. V was pared by 4 bases and J by 0 bases, with 6 bases between. From germline, CDR1 is GTSNPN and CDR2 SVGIG (reference sequence). CDR3 length: 12 amino acids. The CDR3 nucleotides read TGTGCCTGGACTGAAATGAACACTGAAGCTTTCTTT. Translating gives CAWTEMNTEAFF.

This clone was seen a single time. The gene calls are TRBV11-2 and TRBJ2-5; possibly TRBD2 for D (6 bases). Deletions cut 5 bases from V and 4 bases from J, with 14 bases between. Germline V gene sequence: CDR1 SGHAT, CDR2 FQNNGV. This CDR3 region has 14 residues. CDR3 DNA sequence: TGTGCCAGCAGCCTCGCGGAGGGAGGAGAGACCCAGTACTTC. Translating gives CASSLAEGGETQYF.

J is TRBJ2-1 and V is TRBV6-1; D ambiguous. Germline assignment: CDR1 MNHNS and CDR2 SASEGT. The V end lost 4 bases, the J end lost 0 bases, and 13 bases lay between the germline ends. The CDR3 is made up of 16 amino acids. CDR3 in DNA: TGTGCCAGCAGTGGGTCATTCCTCGGCTCCTACAATGAGCAGTTCTTC. Translating gives CASSGSFLGSYNEQFF.

This clone was counted a few times. The chain carries TRBV4-1 and TRBJ2-1, with 13 positions matching TRBD2. Per the germline V gene, CDR1 is MGHRA and CDR2 is YSYEKL. The CDR3 totals 15 residues. V trimming: 5 bases; J trimming: 4 bases; junction bases outside the gene matches: 2. The CDR3 DNA is TGCGCCAGCAGCGGGACTAGCGGGGAGTACAATGAGCAGTTCTTC. It encodes CASSGTSGEYNEQFF.

The chain combines TRBV13 with TRBJ2-7, with TRBD1 as a possible D gene (5 bases). Germline V CDR1 and CDR2: PRHDT, FYEKMQ (reference sequence). With 5 bases removed from V and 2 bases from J, the gap between germline ends came to 10 bases. The length of the CDR3 is 13 residues. For the CDR3, the DNA is TGTGCCAGCAGCAGTCAGGGTGCCTACGAGCAGTACTTC. Translating it yields CASSSQGAYEQYF.

The rearrangement uses TRBV6-6 and TRBJ1-1, with D uncertain. Per the germline V gene, CDR1 is MNHNY and CDR2 is SVGAGI (reference sequence). The CDR3 has 14 amino acids. Deletions cut 8 bases from V and 3 bases from J, with 16 bases between. The CDR3 DNA follows: TGTGCCAGCGGATCGCAAGGAGCGGACACTGAAGCTTTCTTT. Its protein is CASGSQGADTEAFF.

The chain uses TRBV5-4 and TRBJ2-7; D possibly corresponds to TRBD2 (6 bases). Trimming pared 6 bases from V and 3 bases from J, leaving 7 bases between. This CDR3 has 11 amino acids. CDR1 SGHNT and CDR2 YYREEE come from the germline V gene (reference sequence). Written as DNA, the CDR3 is TGTGCCAGCACCGGGGGCTACGAGCAGTACTTC. Residues: CASTGGYEQYF.

In this sample, this clone turned up a few times. The chain links TRBV10-3 to TRBJ2-3; no clear D gene. V was shortened by 0 bases and J by 4 bases, with 5 bases between the two germline ends. This CDR3 is built from 13 residues. Germline V gene sequence: CDR1 ENHRY, CDR2 SYGVKD. This CDR3 reads CAISESTPDTQYF. In DNA form, the CDR3 reads TGTGCCATCAGTGAGTCGACACCAGATACGCAGTATTTT.

This clone was seen once. It is likely a read error: a sequence one base away is far more abundant. The chain couples TRBV13 to TRBJ2-5, with a tentative D call TRBD2 (6 bases). The CDR3 totals 14 residues. Trimming took off 2 bases at V and 2 bases at J, with 9 bases between the two ends. The germline V gene encodes CDR1 PRHDT and CDR2 FYEKMQ (reference sequence). CDR3 in DNA: TGTGCCAGCAGCTTATTTGCGGGACAAGAGACCCAGTACTTC. Translated: CASSLFAGQETQYF.

This clone has just a few counts. The rearrangement links TRBV5-4 to TRBJ1-5, with a tentative D call TRBD1 (5 bases). In germline, CDR1 is SGHNT, CDR2 YYREEE (reference sequence). Trimming took off 0 bases at V and 3 bases at J, with 7 bases between the two ends. The CDR3 sequence is 14 residues long. The CDR3: CASSLAGHNQPQHF. The CDR3 DNA reads as TGTGCCAGCAGCTTGGCAGGGCACAATCAGCCCCAGCATTTT. The whole variable domain, filled in from reference TRBV5-4 and TRBJ1-5, reads ETGVTQSPTHLIKTRGQQVTLRCSSQSGHNTVSWYQQALGQGPQFIFQYYREEENGRGNFPPRFSGLQFPNYSSELNVNALELDDSALYLCASSLAGHNQPQHFGDGTRLSIL.

A few counts support this clone. The genes are TRBV7-2 and TRBJ1-6; maybe TRBD1 (5 bases). The CDR3 consists of 14 residues. Trimming cost V 3 bases and J 6 bases, with 9 bases left between them. From germline, CDR1 is SGHTA and CDR2 FQGNSA. CDR3 amino acids: CASSFQGSNSPLHF. CDR3 DNA: TGTGCCAGCAGCTTTCAGGGCTCTAATTCACCCCTCCACTTT.

This clone came up a few times. This sequence joins TRBV12-5 and TRBJ2-2, with D uncertain. Germline V gives CDR1 LGHNT, CDR2 FRNRAP. The V end lost 3 bases, the J end lost 0 bases, and 11 bases lay between the germline ends. CDR3 length: 16 amino acids. The DNA for the CDR3 is TGTGCTAGTGGTTTAAATCCCCAGTCGAACACCGGGGAGCTGTTTTTT. As protein: CASGLNPQSNTGELFF.